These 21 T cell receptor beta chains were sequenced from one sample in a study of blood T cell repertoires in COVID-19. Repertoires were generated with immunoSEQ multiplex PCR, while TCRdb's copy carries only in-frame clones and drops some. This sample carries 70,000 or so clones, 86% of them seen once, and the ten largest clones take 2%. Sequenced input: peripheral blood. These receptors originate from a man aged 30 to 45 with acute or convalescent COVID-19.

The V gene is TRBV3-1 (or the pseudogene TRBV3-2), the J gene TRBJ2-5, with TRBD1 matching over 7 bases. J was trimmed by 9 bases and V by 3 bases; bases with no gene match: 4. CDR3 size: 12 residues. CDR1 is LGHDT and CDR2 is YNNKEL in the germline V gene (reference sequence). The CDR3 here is CASSQIGQAQYF. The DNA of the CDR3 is TGTGCCAGCAGCCAGATTGGACAGGCCCAGTACTTC.

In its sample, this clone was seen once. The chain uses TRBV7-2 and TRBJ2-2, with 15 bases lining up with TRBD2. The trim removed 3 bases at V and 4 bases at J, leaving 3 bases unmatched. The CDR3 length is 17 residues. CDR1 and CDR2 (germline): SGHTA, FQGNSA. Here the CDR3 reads CASSFSGLAGGTGELFF. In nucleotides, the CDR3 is TGTGCCAGCAGCTTCTCGGGACTAGCGGGAGGCACCGGGGAGCTGTTTTTT.

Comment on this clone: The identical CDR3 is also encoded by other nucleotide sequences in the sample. This CDR3 is CASSVRGSSNQPQHF. In DNA form, the CDR3 reads TGTGCCAGTAGTGTCAGGGGGTCTAGCAATCAGCCCCAGCATTTT. The V call is TRBV19, the J call TRBJ1-5; the match to TRBD1 covers 7 bases. V shed 5 bases and J 0 bases; nucleotides not matched to a gene: 4. The CDR3 consists of 15 residues. Looked up from germline, CDR1 is LNHDA and CDR2 is SQIVND (reference sequence).

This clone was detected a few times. CDR3 in DNA: TGCGCCAGCAGCTTGGCAACCAGGGGGGATGAAAAACTGTTTTTT. Its translation: CASSLATRGDEKLFF. This chain connects TRBV5-1 to TRBJ1-4; 7 bases map to TRBD1. The J segment lost 6 bases and the V segment lost 0 bases, leaving 5 bases of the junction unmatched. CDR3 size: 15 residues. Germline V CDR1 and CDR2: SGHRS, YFSETQ.

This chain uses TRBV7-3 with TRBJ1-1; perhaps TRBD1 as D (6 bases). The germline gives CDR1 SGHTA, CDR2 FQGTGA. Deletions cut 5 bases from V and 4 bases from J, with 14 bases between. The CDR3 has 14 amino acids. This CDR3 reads CASSQRGGATEAFF. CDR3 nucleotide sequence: TGTGCCAGCAGCCAGAGGGGGGGCGCCACTGAAGCTTTCTTT.

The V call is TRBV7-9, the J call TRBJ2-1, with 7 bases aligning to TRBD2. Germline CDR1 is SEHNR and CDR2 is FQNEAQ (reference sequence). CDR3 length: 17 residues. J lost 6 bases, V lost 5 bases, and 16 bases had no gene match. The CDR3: CASSPKGLAAQSNEQFF. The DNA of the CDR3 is TGTGCCAGCAGCCCAAAAGGGCTAGCGGCTCAAAGCAATGAGCAGTTCTTC.

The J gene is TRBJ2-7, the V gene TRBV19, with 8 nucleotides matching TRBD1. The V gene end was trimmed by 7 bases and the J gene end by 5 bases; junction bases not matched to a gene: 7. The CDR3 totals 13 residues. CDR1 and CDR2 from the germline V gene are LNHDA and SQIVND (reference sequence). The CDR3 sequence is CASMDRAGHEQYF. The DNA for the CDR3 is TGTGCCAGTATGGACAGGGCTGGGCACGAGCAGTACTTC.

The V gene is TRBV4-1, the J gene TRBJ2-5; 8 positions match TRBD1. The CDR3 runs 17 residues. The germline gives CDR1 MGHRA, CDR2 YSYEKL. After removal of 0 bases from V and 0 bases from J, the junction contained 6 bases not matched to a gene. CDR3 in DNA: TGCGCCAGCAGCCAAGATAGGCAGGGGGCTTACCAAGAGACCCAGTACTTC. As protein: CASSQDRQGAYQETQYF.

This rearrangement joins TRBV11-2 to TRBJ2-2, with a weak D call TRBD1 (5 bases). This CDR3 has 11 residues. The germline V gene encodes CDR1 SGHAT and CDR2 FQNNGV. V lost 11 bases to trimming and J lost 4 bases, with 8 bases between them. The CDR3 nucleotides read TGTGCCGGGGCAGCCACCGGGGAGCTGTTTTTT. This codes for CAGAATGELFF.

The CDR3 DNA follows: TGTGCCAGCAGCAAAGGGTTAGAGAGAAATCAGCCCCAGCATTTT. Its translation: CASSKGLERNQPQHF. The chain uses TRBV21-1 and TRBJ1-5. TRBV21-1 is a documented pseudogene. The CDR3 runs 15 residues.

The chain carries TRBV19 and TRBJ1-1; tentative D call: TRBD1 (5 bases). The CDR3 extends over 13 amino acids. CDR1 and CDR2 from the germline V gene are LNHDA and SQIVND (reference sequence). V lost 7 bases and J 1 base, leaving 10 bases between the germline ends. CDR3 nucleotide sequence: TGTGCCAGTACCACCCAGGGGAACACTGAAGCTTTCTTT. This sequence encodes CASTTQGNTEAFF.

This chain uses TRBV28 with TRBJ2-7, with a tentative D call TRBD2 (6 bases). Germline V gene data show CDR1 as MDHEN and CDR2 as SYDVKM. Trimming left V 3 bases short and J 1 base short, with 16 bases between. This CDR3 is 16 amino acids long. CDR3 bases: TGTGCCAGCAGTTTGGGGAGGACACAGCATTCCTACGAGCAGTACGTC. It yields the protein CASSLGRTQHSYEQYV.

The CDR3 DNA is TGTGCCAGCTCACCACGAGGACACTTTCGCTCTGGAAACACCATATATTTT. This sequence encodes CASSPRGHFRSGNTIYF. The V gene is TRBV18, the J gene TRBJ1-3; D perhaps matches TRBD1 (5 bases). The V gene's germline CDR1 is KGHSH and CDR2 LQKENI. The CDR3 spans 17 residues. V was shortened by 1 base and J by 0 bases, with 13 bases between the two germline ends.

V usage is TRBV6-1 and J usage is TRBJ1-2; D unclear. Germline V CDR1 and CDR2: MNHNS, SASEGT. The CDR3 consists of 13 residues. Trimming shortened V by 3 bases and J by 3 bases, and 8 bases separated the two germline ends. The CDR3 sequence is CASSDLLDYGYTF. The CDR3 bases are TGTGCCAGCAGTGATCTATTAGACTATGGCTACACCTTC.

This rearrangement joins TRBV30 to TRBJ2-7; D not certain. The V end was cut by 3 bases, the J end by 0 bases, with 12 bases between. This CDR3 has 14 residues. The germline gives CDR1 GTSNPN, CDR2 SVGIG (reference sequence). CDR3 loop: CAWSAEVGSYEQYF. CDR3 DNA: TGTGCCTGGAGCGCTGAGGTGGGCTCCTACGAGCAGTACTTC.

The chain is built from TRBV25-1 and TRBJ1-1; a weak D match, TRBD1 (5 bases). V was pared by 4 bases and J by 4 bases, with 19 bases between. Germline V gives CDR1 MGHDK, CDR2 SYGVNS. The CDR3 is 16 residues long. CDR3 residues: CASSVSQGRGPTEAFF. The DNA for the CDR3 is TGTGCCAGCAGTGTTTCCCAGGGTCGCGGCCCCACTGAAGCTTTCTTT.

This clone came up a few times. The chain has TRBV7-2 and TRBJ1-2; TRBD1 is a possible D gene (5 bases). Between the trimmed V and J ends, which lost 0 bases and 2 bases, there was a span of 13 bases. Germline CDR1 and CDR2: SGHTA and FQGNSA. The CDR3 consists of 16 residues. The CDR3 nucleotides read TGTGCCAGCAGCTTAGCCCTCCAGGGCTTGAACTATGGCTACACCTTC. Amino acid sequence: CASSLALQGLNYGYTF.

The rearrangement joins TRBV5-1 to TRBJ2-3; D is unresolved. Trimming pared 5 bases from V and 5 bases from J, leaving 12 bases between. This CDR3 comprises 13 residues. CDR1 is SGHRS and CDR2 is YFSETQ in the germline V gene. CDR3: CASSSREGDTQYF. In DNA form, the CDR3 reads TGCGCCAGCAGTTCTAGAGAAGGAGATACGCAGTATTTT.

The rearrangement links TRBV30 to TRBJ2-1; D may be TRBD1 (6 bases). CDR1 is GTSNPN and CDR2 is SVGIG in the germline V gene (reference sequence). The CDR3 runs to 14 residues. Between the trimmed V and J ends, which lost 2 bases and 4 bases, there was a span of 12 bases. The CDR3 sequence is CAWSRTVSYNEQFF. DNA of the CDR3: TGTGCCTGGAGTAGGACAGTCTCTTACAATGAGCAGTTCTTC.

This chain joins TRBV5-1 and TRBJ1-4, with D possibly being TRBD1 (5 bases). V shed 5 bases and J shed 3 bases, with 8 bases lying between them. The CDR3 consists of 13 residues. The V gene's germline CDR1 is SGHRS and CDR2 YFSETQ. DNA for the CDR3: TGCGCCAGCAGTTTACAGGCTAATGAAAAACTGTTTTTT. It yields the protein CASSLQANEKLFF.

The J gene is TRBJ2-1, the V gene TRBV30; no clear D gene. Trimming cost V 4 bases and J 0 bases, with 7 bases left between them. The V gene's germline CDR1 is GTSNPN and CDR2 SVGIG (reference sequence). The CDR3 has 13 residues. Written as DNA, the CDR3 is TGTGCCTGGACAGGAAGCTCCTACAATGAGCAGTTCTTC. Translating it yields CAWTGSSYNEQFF.